This passage covers 23 T cell receptor beta chains from one sample sequenced in a study of early T cells in non-severe SARS-CoV-2 infection. TCRdb processed the 5' RACE reads anew with MiXCR; each CDR3 protein has one entry. The sample gives roughly 70,000 distinct CDR3 sequences, 20% of which show up once; approximately 16% is in the top ten. Sequenced material: whole blood, taken at baseline. Source of these receptors: an adult who was a healthcare worker with PCR-confirmed SARS-CoV-2 infection or an uninfected control (not recorded which).

This clonotype was counted a few times. The CDR3 region is CASSLFPGVETQYF. For the CDR3, the DNA is TGTGCCAGCAGCTTATTCCCAGGCGTAGAGACCCAGTACTTC. The rearrangement links TRBV5-4 to TRBJ2-5, with D hard to call. The germline V gene encodes CDR1 SGHNT and CDR2 YYREEE (reference sequence). The germline V and J ends were trimmed by 2 bases and 4 bases, with 12 bases remaining between them. The CDR3 consists of 14 residues.

The chain is built from TRBV5-1 and TRBJ1-1; the D gene is possibly TRBD1 (5 bases). V lost 4 bases and J lost 5, with 15 bases in between. CDR3 length equals 14 residues. Germline values: CDR1 SGHRS, CDR2 YFSETQ. CDR3: CASSPWGDWTEAFF. The DNA of the CDR3 is TGCGCCAGCAGCCCATGGGGGGATTGGACTGAAGCTTTCTTT. The full variable domain, rest sourced from reference TRBV5-1 and TRBJ1-1, is KAGVTQTPRYLIKTRGQQVTLSCSPISGHRSVSWYQQTPGQGLQFLFEYFSETQRNKGNFPGRFSGRQFSNSRSEMNVSTLELGDSALYLCASSPWGDWTEAFFGQGTRLTVV.

This clonotype was picked up a small number of times. This chain links TRBV5-8 with TRBJ1-6; 9 positions match TRBD1. The CDR3 is made up of 20 amino acids. From germline, CDR1 is SGHTS and CDR2 YDEGEE. V was pared by 5 bases and J by 5 bases, with 20 bases of the junction left unmatched. CDR3 nucleotide sequence: TGTGCCAGCAGTCCAAACCCGGGACAGGGTGCTTGGGGCGATAATTCACCCCTCCACTTT. It is translated as CASSPNPGQGAWGDNSPLHF.

The chain carries TRBV14 and TRBJ2-7; tentative D call: TRBD1 (6 bases). The CDR3 contains 13 residues. Trimming took off 3 bases at V and 6 bases at J, with 12 bases between the two ends. Germline lookup yields CDR1 SGHDN and CDR2 FVKESK. In DNA form, the CDR3 reads TGTGCCAGCAGCCAGGGACATACCGGCGAGCAGTACTTC. Translated, it gives CASSQGHTGEQYF.

This clonotype has more than one count but fewer than ten. This chain links TRBV4-1 with TRBJ2-7, with 8 nucleotides matching TRBD1. The germline CDR1 and CDR2 sequences are MGHRA and YSYEKL. J gave up 6 bases and V 5 bases, and 9 bases lay outside the gene matches. This CDR3 has 14 residues. CDR3 bases: TGCGCCAGCAGCACGGCTACACAGGGGGGCGAGCAGTACTTC. This sequence encodes CASSTATQGGEQYF.

Only a few counts were recorded for this clonotype. The genes are TRBV4-1 and TRBJ2-7, with a tentative D call TRBD2 (6 bases). Germline CDR1 and CDR2: MGHRA and YSYEKL. This CDR3 is built from 14 residues. The V and J ends lost 6 bases and 3 bases respectively, with 15 bases between them. The CDR3 loop reads CASRPPGGSYEQYF. CDR3 coding DNA: TGCGCCAGCAGACCTCCCGGGGGAAGCTACGAGCAGTACTTC.

This clonotype appeared many times. This sequence joins TRBV7-3 and TRBJ2-5, with 8 bases aligning to TRBD1. The CDR3 length is 14 residues. Germline-derived CDR1 and CDR2 are SGHTA and FQGTGA. Unmatched junction bases numbered 5, after V lost 4 bases and J lost 4 bases. CDR3 DNA sequence: TGTGCCAGCAGCTCCCAGGGGGCGGGAGAGACCCAGTACTTC. Translating gives CASSSQGAGETQYF.

This clonotype has at least ten counts. The J gene is TRBJ2-3, the V gene TRBV4-1, with D perhaps TRBD2 (6 bases). The CDR3 has 16 amino acids. Germline V lookup: CDR1 MGHRA, CDR2 YSYEKL. The V gene lost 0 bases and the J gene lost 0 bases, with 10 bases spanning the gap. CDR3 loop: CASSQDSGESTDTQYF. The CDR3 DNA is TGCGCCAGCAGCCAAGATTCGGGGGAGAGCACAGATACGCAGTATTTT.

The chain recombines TRBV5-1 with TRBJ2-5; D remains unclear. V was shortened by 2 bases and J by 0 bases, with 8 bases between the two germline ends. The germline CDR1 and CDR2 sequences are SGHRS and YFSETQ. The CDR3 runs 14 residues. DNA for the CDR3: TGCGCCAGCAGCTTTCGTGGGGACCAAGAGACCCAGTACTTC. This translates into CASSFRGDQETQYF.

For the CDR3, the DNA is TGCGCCAGCAGCGATGGACCGGGACGGCCTGGTGATCAGCCCCAGCATTTT. Translated: CASSDGPGRPGDQPQHF. The gene calls are TRBV4-1 and TRBJ1-5; TRBD1 might be the D (5 bases). Germline CDR1 reads MGHRA; CDR2 reads YSYEKL. Trimming removed 5 bases from V and 5 bases from J, with 22 bases in between. The CDR3 sequence is 17 residues long.

The genes are TRBV2 and TRBJ2-7; 7 bases line up with TRBD1. The CDR3 length is 12 residues. The V segment lost 6 bases and the J segment 6 bases; nucleotides outside the gene matches: 5. The germline V gene encodes CDR1 SNHLY and CDR2 FYNNEI. The CDR3 spells CASSATGFEQYF. CDR3 sequence (DNA): TGTGCCAGCAGCGCGACAGGGTTCGAGCAGTACTTC.

This chain links TRBV6-1 with TRBJ2-5, with TRBD2 as a possible D gene (6 bases). In germline, CDR1 is MNHNS, CDR2 SASEGT. The V gene lost 10 bases and the J gene lost 5 bases, with 11 bases spanning the gap. This CDR3 is built from 11 residues. The CDR3 nucleotides read TGTGCCATAGGGACTCTGGAGACCCAGTACTTC. Translation: CAIGTLETQYF.

This chain links TRBV20-1 with TRBJ1-2; weak D call: TRBD1 (6 bases). The CDR3 sequence is 14 residues long. Germline loops: CDR1 DFQATT, CDR2 SNEGSKA (reference sequence). The V end lost 3 bases, the J end lost 7 bases, and 18 bases lay between the germline ends. The CDR3 DNA follows: TGCAGTGCTAGGGGTTCAGGGGCCCAAACTGGCTACACCTTC. Its protein is CSARGSGAQTGYTF.

A few counts support this clonotype. The genes are TRBV30 and TRBJ1-1; 7 nucleotides align to TRBD1. CDR1 and CDR2 (germline): GTSNPN, SVGIG (reference sequence). The CDR3 is 14 amino acids. The V gene end was trimmed by 3 bases and the J gene end by 0 bases; junction bases not matched to a gene: 4. CDR3 in amino acids: CAWSLRGLNTEAFF. CDR3 sequence (DNA): TGTGCCTGGAGCCTAAGGGGGCTGAACACTGAAGCTTTCTTT.

This chain links TRBV7-9 with TRBJ2-7, with 8 bases matching TRBD1. Germline V gene lookup returns CDR1 SEHNR and CDR2 FQNEAQ (reference sequence). The CDR3 totals 17 residues. V was clipped by 5 bases and J by 0 bases; unmatched bases: 12. The CDR3 sequence: CASSPRSGQADSYEQYF. For the CDR3, the DNA is TGTGCCAGCAGCCCCCGATCGGGACAGGCGGACTCCTACGAGCAGTACTTC.

A few counts support this clonotype. This could be a read error, since a much larger clone is one nucleotide away. The V gene is TRBV2, the J gene TRBJ1-1; D remains ambiguous. Germline loops: CDR1 SNHLY, CDR2 FYNNEI. This CDR3 is 13 amino acids long. Trimming removed 4 bases at V and 1 base at J, with 7 bases between. Here the CDR3 DNA reads TGTGCCAGCAGTGCGGAGGGGAACACTGAAGCTTTCTTT. It specifies CASSAEGNTEAFF.

This clonotype was counted a few times. CDR3 nucleotide sequence: TGTGCCTGGAGTGCCGGAGATATGGGCATAACGGGGACTGAAGCTTTCTTT. It translates to CAWSAGDMGITGTEAFF. The genes are TRBV30 and TRBJ1-1; D is uncertain. Germline V gene sequence: CDR1 GTSNPN, CDR2 SVGIG (reference sequence). The CDR3 is made up of 17 amino acids. Deletions cut 1 base from V and 5 bases from J, with 23 bases between.

The chain carries TRBV2 and TRBJ2-3; D possibly corresponds to TRBD2 (5 bases). CDR1 is SNHLY and CDR2 is FYNNEI in the germline V gene. CDR3 length: 13 residues. The V and J ends lost 6 bases and 8 bases respectively, with 15 bases between them. DNA of the CDR3: TGTGCCAGCAGGTTAGAGGGCCTAGGTACGCAGTATTTT. It encodes CASRLEGLGTQYF.

The sample holds a few counts of this clonotype. The chain joins TRBV12-3 or TRBV12-4 to TRBJ1-1; no clear D gene. The V and J ends lost 2 bases and 1 base respectively, with 11 bases between them. The CDR3 runs to 15 residues. The DNA of the CDR3 is TGTGCCAGCAGTTTATTCGGGCCGCAGAACACTGAAGCTTTCTTT. This gives the protein CASSLFGPQNTEAFF.

This clonotype was observed a few times. J is TRBJ1-4 and V is TRBV7-9; TRBD1 is a possible D gene (6 bases). The germline gives CDR1 SEHNR, CDR2 FQNEAQ (reference sequence). CDR3 length: 16 residues. V was clipped by 5 bases and J by 4 bases, with 17 bases between them. In nucleotides, the CDR3 is TGTGCCAGCAGCCCAGGGAGGAGGACAGTTAATGAAAAACTGTTTTTT. Amino acid sequence: CASSPGRRTVNEKLFF.

This sequence joins TRBV30 and TRBJ2-5; no definite D call. Looked up from germline, CDR1 is GTSNPN and CDR2 is SVGIG (reference sequence). V dropped 0 bases and J dropped 4 bases, with 9 bases sitting between them. This CDR3 comprises 13 residues. The CDR3 DNA follows: TGTGCCTGGAGTGTAGCCTTCGGAGAGACCCAGTACTTC. Protein: CAWSVAFGETQYF.

This clonotype was picked up a small number of times. CDR3 residues: CASSQVGPPRANTGELFF. CDR3 DNA: TGTGCCAGCAGCCAAGTGGGCCCTCCTCGCGCGAACACCGGGGAGCTGTTTTTT. The chain uses TRBV14 and TRBJ2-2, with D uncertain. Germline CDR1 and CDR2: SGHDN and FVKESK. The V end was cut by 1 base, the J end by 0 bases, with 15 bases between. This CDR3 is built from 18 residues.

This clonotype occurred a few times. The chain uses TRBV12-3 or TRBV12-4 and TRBJ1-1; tentatively, D is TRBD1 (5 bases). V lost 6 bases to trimming and J lost 1 base, with 12 bases between them. There are 14 residues in the CDR3. The CDR3 DNA follows: TGTGCCAGCAGGGAACAGGAGGGGAACACTGAAGCTTTCTTT. Translation: CASREQEGNTEAFF.